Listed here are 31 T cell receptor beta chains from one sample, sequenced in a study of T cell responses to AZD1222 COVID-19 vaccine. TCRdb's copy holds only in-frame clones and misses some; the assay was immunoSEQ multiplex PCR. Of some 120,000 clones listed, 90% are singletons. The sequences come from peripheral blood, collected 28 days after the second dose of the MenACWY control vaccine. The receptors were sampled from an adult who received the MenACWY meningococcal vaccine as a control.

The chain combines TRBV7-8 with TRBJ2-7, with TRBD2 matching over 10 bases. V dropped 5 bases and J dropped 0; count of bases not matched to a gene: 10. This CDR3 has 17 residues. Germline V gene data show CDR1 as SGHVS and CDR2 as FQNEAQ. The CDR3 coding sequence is TGTGCCAGCAGCCACAGAGGACTAGCGGAGTCCTCCTACGAGCAGTACTTC. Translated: CASSHRGLAESSYEQYF.

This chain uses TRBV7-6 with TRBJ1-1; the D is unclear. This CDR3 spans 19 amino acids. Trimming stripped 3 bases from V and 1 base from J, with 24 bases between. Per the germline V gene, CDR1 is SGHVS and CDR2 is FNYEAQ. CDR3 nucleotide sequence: TGTGCCAGCAGCTTGTTCCTGGGAACCACGGTGGGCCAGAACACTGAAGCTTTCTTT. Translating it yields CASSLFLGTTVGQNTEAFF.

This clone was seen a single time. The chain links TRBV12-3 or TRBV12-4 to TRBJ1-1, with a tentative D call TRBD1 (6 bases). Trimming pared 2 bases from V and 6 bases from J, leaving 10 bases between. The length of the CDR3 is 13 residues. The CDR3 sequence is CASSLTGKAEAFF. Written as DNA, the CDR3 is TGTGCCAGCAGTTTAACAGGGAAGGCTGAAGCTTTCTTT.

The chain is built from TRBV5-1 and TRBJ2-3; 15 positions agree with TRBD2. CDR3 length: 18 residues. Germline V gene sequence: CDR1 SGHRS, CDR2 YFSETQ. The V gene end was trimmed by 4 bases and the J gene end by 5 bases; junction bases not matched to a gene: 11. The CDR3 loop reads CASSQGLAGGPPGDTQYF. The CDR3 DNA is TGCGCCAGCAGCCAGGGACTAGCGGGAGGACCTCCCGGAGATACGCAGTATTTT.

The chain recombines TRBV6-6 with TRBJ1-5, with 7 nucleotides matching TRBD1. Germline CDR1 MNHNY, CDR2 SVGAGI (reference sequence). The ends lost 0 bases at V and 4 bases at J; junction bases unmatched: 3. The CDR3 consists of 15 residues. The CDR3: CASSYSMTGNQPQHF. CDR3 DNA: TGTGCCAGCAGTTACTCAATGACAGGGAATCAGCCCCAGCATTTT.

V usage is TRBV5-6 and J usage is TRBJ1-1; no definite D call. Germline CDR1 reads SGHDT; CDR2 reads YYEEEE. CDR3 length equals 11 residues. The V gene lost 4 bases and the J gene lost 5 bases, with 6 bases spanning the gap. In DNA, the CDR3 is TGTGCCAGCAGCGTTCGGACTGAAGCTTTCTTT. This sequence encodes CASSVRTEAFF.

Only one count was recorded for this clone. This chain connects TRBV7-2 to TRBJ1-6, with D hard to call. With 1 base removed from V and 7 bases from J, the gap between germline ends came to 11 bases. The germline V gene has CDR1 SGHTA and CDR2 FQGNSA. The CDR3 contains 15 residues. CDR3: CASSLEGLRNSPLHF. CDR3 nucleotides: TGTGCCAGCAGCTTAGAAGGATTACGGAATTCACCCCTCCACTTT. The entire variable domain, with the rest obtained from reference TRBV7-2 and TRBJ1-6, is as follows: GAGVSQSPSNKVTEKGKDVELRCDPISGHTALYWYRQSLGQGLEFLIYFQGNSAPDKSGLPSDRFSAERTGGSVSTLTIQRTQQEDSAVYLCASSLEGLRNSPLHFGNGTRLTVT.

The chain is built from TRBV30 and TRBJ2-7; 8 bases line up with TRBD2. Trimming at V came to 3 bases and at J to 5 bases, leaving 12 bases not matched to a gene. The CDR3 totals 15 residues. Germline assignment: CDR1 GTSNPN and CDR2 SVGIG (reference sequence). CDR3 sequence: CAWRDVGRAWDEQYF. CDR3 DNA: TGTGCCTGGAGGGACGTCGGGAGGGCCTGGGACGAGCAGTACTTC.

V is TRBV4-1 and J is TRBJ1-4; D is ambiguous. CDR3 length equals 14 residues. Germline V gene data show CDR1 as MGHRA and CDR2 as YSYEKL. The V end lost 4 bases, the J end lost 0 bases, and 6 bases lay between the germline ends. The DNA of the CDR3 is TGCGCCAGCAGCCGAACAGCAACTAATGAAAAACTGTTTTTT. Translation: CASSRTATNEKLFF.

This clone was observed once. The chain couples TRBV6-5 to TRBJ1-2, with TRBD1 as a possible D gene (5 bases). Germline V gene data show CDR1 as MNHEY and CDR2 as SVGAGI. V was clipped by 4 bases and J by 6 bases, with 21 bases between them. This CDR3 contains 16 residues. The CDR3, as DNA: TGTGCCAGCAGTTCCCCTGGGGTGGGGCGAGTTAATGGCTACACCTTC. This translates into CASSSPGVGRVNGYTF.

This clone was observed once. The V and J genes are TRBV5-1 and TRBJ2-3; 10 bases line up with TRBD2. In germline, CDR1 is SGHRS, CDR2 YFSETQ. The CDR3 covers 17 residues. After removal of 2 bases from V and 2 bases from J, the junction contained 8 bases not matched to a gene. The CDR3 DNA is TGCGCCAGCAGCTTTCGGACTAGCGGAAGTAACACAGATACGCAGTATTTT. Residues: CASSFRTSGSNTDTQYF.

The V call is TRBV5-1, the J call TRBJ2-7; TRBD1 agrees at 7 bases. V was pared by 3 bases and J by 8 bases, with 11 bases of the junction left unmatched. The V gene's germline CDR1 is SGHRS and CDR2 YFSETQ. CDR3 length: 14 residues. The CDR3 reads CASSSETGFSKQYF. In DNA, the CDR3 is TGCGCCAGCAGCTCGGAGACAGGGTTCAGTAAGCAGTACTTC.

The chain's CDR3 is CASRAGGVSYEQYF. In DNA, the CDR3 is TGCGCCAGCAGAGCGGGAGGTGTATCCTACGAGCAGTACTTC. The chain employs TRBV5-1 and TRBJ2-7; TRBD2 matches 9 bases. The CDR3 loop spans 14 amino acids. Germline V gene sequence: CDR1 SGHRS, CDR2 YFSETQ. J gave up 1 base and V 5 bases, and 4 bases lay outside the gene matches.

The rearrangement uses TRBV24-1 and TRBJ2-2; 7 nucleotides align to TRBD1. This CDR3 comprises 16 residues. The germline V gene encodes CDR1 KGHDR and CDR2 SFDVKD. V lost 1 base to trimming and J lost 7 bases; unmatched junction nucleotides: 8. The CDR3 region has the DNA TGTGCCACCAGTGATTTACCCACAGGGGTGGGCGGGGAGCTGTTTTTT. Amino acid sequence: CATSDLPTGVGGELFF.

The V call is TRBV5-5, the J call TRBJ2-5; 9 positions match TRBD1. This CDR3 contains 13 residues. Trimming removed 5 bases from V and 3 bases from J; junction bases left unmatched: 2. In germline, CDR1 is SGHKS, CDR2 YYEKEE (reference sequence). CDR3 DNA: TGTGCCAGCAGTGGACAGGGGAAAGAGACCCAGTACTTC. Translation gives CASSGQGKETQYF.

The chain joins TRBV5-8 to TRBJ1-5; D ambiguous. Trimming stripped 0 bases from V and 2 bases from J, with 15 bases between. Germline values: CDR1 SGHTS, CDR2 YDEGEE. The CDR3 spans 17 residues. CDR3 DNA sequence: TGTGCCAGCAGCTTGGGCGTCTCAGTGTCGGGCAATCAGCCCCAGCATTTT. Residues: CASSLGVSVSGNQPQHF.

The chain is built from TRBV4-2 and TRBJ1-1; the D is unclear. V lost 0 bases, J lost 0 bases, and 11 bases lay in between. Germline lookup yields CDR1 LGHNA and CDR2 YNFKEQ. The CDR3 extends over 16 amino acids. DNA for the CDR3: TGTGCCAGCAGCCAAGATACCAGCTTCATGAACACTGAAGCTTTCTTT. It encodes CASSQDTSFMNTEAFF.

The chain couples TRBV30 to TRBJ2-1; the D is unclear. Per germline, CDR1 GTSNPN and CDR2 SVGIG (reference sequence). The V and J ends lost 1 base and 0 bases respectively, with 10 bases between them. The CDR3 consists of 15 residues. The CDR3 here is CAWSADSSSYNEQFF. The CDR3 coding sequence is TGTGCCTGGAGTGCCGACTCAAGCTCCTACAATGAGCAGTTCTTC.

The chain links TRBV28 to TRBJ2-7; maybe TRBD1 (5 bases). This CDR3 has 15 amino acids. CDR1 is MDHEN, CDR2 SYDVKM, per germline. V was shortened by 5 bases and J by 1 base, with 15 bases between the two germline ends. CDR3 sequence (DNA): TGTGCCAGCAGTCTCGCTTGGGGCCCGTCCTACGAGCAGTACTTC. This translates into CASSLAWGPSYEQYF.

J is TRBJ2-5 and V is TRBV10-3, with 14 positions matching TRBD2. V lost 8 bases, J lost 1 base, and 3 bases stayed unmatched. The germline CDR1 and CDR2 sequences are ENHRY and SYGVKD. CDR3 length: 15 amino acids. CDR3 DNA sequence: TGTGCCATCGGGGGACTAGCGGGGGTCCAAGAGACCCAGTACTTC. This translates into CAIGGLAGVQETQYF.

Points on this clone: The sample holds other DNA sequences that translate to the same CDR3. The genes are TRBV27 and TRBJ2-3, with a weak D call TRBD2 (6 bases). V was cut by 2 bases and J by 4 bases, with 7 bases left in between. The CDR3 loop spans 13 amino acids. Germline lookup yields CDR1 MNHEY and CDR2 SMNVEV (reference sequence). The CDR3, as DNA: TGTGCCAGCAGTTTAGGAGGGTCAGATACGCAGTATTTT. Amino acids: CASSLGGSDTQYF.

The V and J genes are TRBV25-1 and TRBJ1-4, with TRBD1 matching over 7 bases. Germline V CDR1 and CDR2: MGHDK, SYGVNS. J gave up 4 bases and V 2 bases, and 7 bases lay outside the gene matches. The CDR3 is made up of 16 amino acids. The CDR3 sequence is CASSERQGLDNEKLFF. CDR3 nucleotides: TGTGCCAGCAGTGAACGACAGGGTCTCGATAATGAAAAACTGTTTTTT. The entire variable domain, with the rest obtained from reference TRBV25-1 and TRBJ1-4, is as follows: EADIYQTPRYLVIGTGKKITLECSQTMGHDKMYWYQQDPGMELHLIHYSYGVNSTEKGDLSSESTVSRIRTEHFPLTLESARPSHTSQYLCASSERQGLDNEKLFFGSGTQLSVL.

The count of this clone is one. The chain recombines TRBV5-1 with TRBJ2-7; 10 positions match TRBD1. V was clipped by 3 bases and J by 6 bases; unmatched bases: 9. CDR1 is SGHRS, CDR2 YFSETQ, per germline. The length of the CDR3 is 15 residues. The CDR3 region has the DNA TGCGCCAGCAGCTACTCGGGACAGGGGAGAAGCGAGCAGTACTTC. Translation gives CASSYSGQGRSEQYF.

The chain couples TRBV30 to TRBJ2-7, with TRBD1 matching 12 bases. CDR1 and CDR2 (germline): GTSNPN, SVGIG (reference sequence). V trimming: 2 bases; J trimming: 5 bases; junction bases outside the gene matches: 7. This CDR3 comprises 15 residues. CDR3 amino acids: CAWSTWDRGRDEQYF. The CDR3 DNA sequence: TGTGCCTGGAGTACCTGGGACAGGGGGCGCGACGAGCAGTACTTC.

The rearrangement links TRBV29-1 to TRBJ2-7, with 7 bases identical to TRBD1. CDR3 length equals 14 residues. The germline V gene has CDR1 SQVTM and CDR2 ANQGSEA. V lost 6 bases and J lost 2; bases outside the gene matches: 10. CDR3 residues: CSVLDREEAYEQYV. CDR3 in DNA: TGCAGCGTCCTCGACAGGGAAGAAGCCTACGAGCAGTACGTC.

CDR3 sequence (DNA): TGTGCCAGTTCCCCGGCGGGGTATAGCAATCAGCCCCAGCATTTT. Translation: CASSPAGYSNQPQHF. The rearrangement links TRBV19 to TRBJ1-5; D not certain. V was trimmed by 8 bases and J by 0 bases, leaving 14 bases between them. The germline gives CDR1 LNHDA, CDR2 SQIVND (reference sequence). This CDR3 contains 15 residues.

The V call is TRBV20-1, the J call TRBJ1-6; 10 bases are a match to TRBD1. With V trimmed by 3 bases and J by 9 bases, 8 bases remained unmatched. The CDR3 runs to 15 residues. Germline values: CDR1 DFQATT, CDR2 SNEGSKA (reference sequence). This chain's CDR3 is CSASQGGQGSSPLHF. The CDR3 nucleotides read TGCAGTGCTAGTCAGGGGGGACAGGGGTCTTCACCCCTCCACTTT.

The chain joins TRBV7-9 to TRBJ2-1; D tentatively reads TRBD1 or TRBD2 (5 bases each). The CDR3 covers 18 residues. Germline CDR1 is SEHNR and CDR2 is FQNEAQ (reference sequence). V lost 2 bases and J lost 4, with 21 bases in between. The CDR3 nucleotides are TGTGCCAGCAGCTTACGCGTAGTGGGGGTTCGGGTTTACAATGAGCAGTTCTTC. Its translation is CASSLRVVGVRVYNEQFF.

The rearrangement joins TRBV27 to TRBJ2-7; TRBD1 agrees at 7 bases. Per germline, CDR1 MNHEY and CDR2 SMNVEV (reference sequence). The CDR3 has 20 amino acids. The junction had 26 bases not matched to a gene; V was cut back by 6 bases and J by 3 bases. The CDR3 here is CASRAISRGLTGVKNYEQYF. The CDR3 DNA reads TGTGCCAGCAGGGCGATAAGCCGCGGCCTAACAGGGGTGAAGAACTACGAGCAGTACTTC.

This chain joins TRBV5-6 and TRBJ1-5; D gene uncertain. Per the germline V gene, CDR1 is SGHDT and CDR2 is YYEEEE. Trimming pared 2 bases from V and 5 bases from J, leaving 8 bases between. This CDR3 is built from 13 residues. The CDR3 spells CASSFGRDQPQHF. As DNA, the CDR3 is TGTGCCAGCAGCTTCGGGCGCGATCAGCCCCAGCATTTT. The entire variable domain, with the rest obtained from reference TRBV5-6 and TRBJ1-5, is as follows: DAGVTQSPTHLIKTRGQQVTLRCSPKSGHDTVSWYQQALGQGPQFIFQYYEEEERQRGNFPDRFSGHQFPNYSSELNVNALLLGDSALYLCASSFGRDQPQHFGDGTRLSIL.

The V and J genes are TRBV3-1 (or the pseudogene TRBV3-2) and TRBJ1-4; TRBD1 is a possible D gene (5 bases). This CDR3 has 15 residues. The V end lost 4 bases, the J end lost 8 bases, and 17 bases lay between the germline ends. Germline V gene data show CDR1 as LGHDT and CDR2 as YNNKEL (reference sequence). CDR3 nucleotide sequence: TGTGCCAGCAGCCGCGACAGCCTTAGTCGGGAAAAACTGTTTTTT. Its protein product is CASSRDSLSREKLFF.